This section outlines one T cell receptor beta chain sequence together with its context. Its matching antigen is unknown. Compared with germline, one end of the junction differs, possibly owing to a read error. The same CDR3 also results from other DNA sequences found in this sample. Vbeta (60) and Jbeta (13) primers were used in the PCR. Some clones are missing from TCRdb's copy, which holds only in-frame ones; the method was immunoSEQ multiplex PCR. The profile shows approximately 240,000 clones, 77% of them singletons. The data belong to a study of cytomegalovirus exposure and HLA in healthy donors. Study-wide context: The Caucasian-associated ancestry cluster contained around four fifths of the approximately 430 genotyped donors. Overall study results and limits: Researchers reported in a later analysis that a missense DCLRE1C variant was tied to TCR beta V- and J-gene trimming.

Germline V lookup: CDR1 LNHDA, CDR2 SQIVND (reference sequence). The CDR3 covers 17 residues. Sequenced: PBMCs. V gene TRBV19 combines with J gene TRBJ1-2; no reliable D call. This sequence originates from a woman aged 55-70 years in good health and CMV-seropositive. CDR3 sequence (DNA): TGTGCCAGTAGTATGAGGGTGGCGCTTGGGATGAACTATGGCTACACTTTC. Its translation is CASSMRVALGMNYGYTF.